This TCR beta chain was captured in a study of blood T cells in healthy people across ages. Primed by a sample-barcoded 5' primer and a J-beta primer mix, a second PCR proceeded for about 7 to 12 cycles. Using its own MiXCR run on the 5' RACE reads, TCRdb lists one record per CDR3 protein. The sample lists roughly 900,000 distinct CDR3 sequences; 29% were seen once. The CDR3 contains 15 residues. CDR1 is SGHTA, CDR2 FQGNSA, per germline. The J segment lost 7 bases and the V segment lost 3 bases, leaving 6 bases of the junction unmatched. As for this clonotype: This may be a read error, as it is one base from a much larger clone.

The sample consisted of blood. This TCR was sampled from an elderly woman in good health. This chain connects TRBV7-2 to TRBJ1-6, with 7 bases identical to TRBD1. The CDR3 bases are TGTACCAGCAGCTTGGACAGGATTGACAATTCACCCCTCCACTTT. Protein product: CTSSLDRIDNSPLHF. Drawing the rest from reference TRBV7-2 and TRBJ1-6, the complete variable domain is GAGVSQSPSNKVTEKGKDVELRCDPISGHTALYWYRQSLGQGLEFLIYFQGNSAPDKSGLPSDRFSAERTGGSVSTLTIQRTQQEDSAVYLCTSSLDRIDNSPLHFGNGTRLTVT.